This T cell receptor (beta chain) was obtained from a study of cytomegalovirus exposure and HLA in healthy donors. General study points: According to an earlier analysis, most TCR beta V segments yielded productive rearrangements about 87% or about 30% of the time. Among the most significant clusters, several appeared linked to common viral pathogens in a later analysis. Presence/absence analysis assumed near-uniform sequencing depth across donors.

In the case of this clone: Its antigen remains unknown.

Vbeta (60) and Jbeta (13) primers were used in the PCR. The method was immunoSEQ multiplex PCR; TCRdb's version includes in-frame clones alone and lacks a portion of them. In the table there are about 100,000 clones, over 65% of which are singletons. The CDR3 consists of 15 residues. From germline, CDR1 is MGHDK and CDR2 SYGVNS. V was clipped by 3 bases and J by 0 bases, with 12 bases between them. This TCR was recovered from a man between 40 and 49 years old in good health and CMV-seronegative. The sample consisted of PBMCs. V gene TRBV25-1 combines with J gene TRBJ2-7; tentative D call: TRBD2 (6 bases). CDR3 protein: CASSDPRLDSYEQYF. Here the CDR3 DNA reads TGTGCCAGCAGTGACCCTAGACTAGACTCCTACGAGCAGTACTTC.